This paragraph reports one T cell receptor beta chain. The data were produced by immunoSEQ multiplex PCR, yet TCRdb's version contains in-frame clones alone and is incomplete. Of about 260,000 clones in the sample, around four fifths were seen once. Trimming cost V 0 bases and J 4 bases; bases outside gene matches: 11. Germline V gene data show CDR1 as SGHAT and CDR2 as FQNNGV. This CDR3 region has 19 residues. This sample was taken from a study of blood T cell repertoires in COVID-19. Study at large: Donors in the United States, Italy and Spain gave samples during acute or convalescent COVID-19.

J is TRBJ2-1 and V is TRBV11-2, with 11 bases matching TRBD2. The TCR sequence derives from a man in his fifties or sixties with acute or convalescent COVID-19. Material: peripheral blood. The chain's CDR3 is CASSLEDSGRAGEYNEQFF. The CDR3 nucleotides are TGTGCCAGCAGCTTAGAGGATAGCGGGAGGGCCGGGGAATACAATGAGCAGTTCTTC.